This TCR beta chain appears in the sequencing data of a study of PD-1 blockade in classical Hodgkin lymphoma. Study details: The nivolumab dose that patients received was 3 mg/kg, given intravenously every 2 weeks. Overall study findings and caveats: Patients who responded completely had about the same baseline diversity as newly diagnosed patients. Researchers reported that CD4+ TCR diversity, though not CD8+, rose significantly by C4D1.

Brentuximab vedotin exposure varied, and every patient relapsed after autologous stem cell transplantation. In this sample, this clone turned up once. The antigen is undetermined. The V gene lost 4 bases and the J gene lost 5 bases, with 18 bases spanning the gap. The CDR3 covers 15 residues. Germline assignment: CDR1 MNHNS and CDR2 SASEGT. Profiling relied on immunoSEQ multiplex PCR, and the TCRdb table lists in-frame clones only, not all of them. The sample gives about 32,000 clones, 82% of which show up once; about 32% is in the top ten. This clonotype originated in a human donor with classical Hodgkin lymphoma. The chain carries TRBV6-1 and TRBJ2-7, with no clear D. Sequencing used peripheral blood mononuclear cells (PBMCs), obtained at baseline. CDR3 loop: CASSGRSGGANEQYF. For the CDR3, the DNA is TGTGCCAGCAGTGGGCGGTCAGGCGGCGCGAACGAGCAGTACTTC.